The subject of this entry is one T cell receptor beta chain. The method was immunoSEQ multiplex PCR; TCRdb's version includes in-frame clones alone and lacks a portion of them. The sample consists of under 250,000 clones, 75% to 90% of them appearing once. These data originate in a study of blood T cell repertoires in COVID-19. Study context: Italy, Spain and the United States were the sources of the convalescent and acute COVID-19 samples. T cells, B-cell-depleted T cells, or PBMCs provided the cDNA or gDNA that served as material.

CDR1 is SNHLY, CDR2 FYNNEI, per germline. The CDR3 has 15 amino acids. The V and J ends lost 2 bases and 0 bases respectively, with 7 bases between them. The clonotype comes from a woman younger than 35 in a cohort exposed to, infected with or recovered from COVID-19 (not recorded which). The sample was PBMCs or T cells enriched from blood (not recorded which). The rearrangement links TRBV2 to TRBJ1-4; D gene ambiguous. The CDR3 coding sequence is TGTGCCAGCAGTGAATCAGTGGCAACTAATGAAAAACTGTTTTTT. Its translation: CASSESVATNEKLFF.